This TCR beta chain is drawn from a study of blood T cell repertoires in COVID-19. Across the whole study: Acute and convalescent COVID-19 samples came from the United States, Italy and Spain. Sources were T cells, B-cell-depleted T cells, or PBMCs; the material itself was cDNA or gDNA.

Trimming removed 0 bases at V and 6 bases at J, with 24 bases between. CDR1 is GTSNPN, CDR2 SVGIG, per germline (reference sequence). The CDR3 consists of 18 residues. Authors' methods: Researchers report that nucleated cell counts were estimated from reference gene primer amplification. This table comes from immunoSEQ multiplex PCR, and its TCRdb copy is limited to in-frame clones, with some not included. V and J calls and clone size come straight from that table; D and trimming were deduced from the DNA. The profile covers roughly 60,000 clones, with roughly 84% appearing a single time and about 6% taken by the ten largest.

This chain links TRBV30 with TRBJ1-5; a weak D match, TRBD1 (6 bases). What was sequenced was peripheral blood. The sequence came from a woman aged 55-70 years with acute or convalescent COVID-19. The CDR3 loop is CAWSVLGSRGLICQPQHF. The CDR3 nucleotides read TGTGCCTGGAGTGTACTTGGGTCGCGGGGGCTTATATGTCAGCCCCAGCATTTT. The whole variable domain, remainder taken from reference TRBV30 and TRBJ1-5, is SQTIHQWPATLVQPVGSPLSLECTVEGTSNPNLYWYRQAAGRGLQLLFYSVGIGQISSEVPQNLSASRPQDRQFILSSKKLLLSDSGFYLCAWSVLGSRGLICQPQHFGDGTRLSIL.